This is a list of T cell receptor beta chains from one sample in a study of CD8 T cells in ankylosing spondylitis. TCRdb used MiXCR to reprocess the 5' RACE reads, holding one entry per CDR3 protein. Among 250,000 to 350,000 distinct CDR3 sequences listed, less than 25% were seen once. Sequenced input: blood, either unsorted or a sorted T cell fraction (not recorded which). Source of these receptors: a female donor with ankylosing spondylitis or in good health (not recorded which). Each CDR3 is given with its conserved first and last residue. D genes are given only for firm matches. The listing skips clone size in some rows; elsewhere it reads once, few, many or a size class.

j_call | d_call | v_call | clone_size | cdr3_nt | cdr3_aa
TRBJ2-7 | TRBD1 | TRBV20-1 | many | TGCAGTGCTAGTCCACCGGGACAGGGGAGATACGAGCAGTACTTC | CSASPPGQGRYEQYF
TRBJ2-7 | NA | TRBV5-1 | NA | TGCGCCAGCAGCTTGGATCGCACGGGAGACGAGCAGTACTTC | CASSLDRTGDEQYF
TRBJ1-5 | TRBD1 | TRBV15 | many | TGTGCCACCAGCCAACAGGGGGATTTTGATCAGCCCCAGCATTTT | CATSQQGDFDQPQHF
TRBJ2-6 | TRBD1 | TRBV20-1 | few | TGCAGTGCTAGACGGACAGGGTACTCTGGGGCCAACGTCCTGACTTTC | CSARRTGYSGANVLTF
TRBJ2-5 | TRBD2 | TRBV20-1 | NA | TGCAGTGCTAGAGATAGGAGCGGGAGAGTTCAAGAGACCCAGTACTTC | CSARDRSGRVQETQYF
TRBJ1-2 | TRBD1 | TRBV7-9 | NA | TGTGCCAGCAGCTTCTCGGCAGGGGGCTTGGGTGGCTACACCTTC | CASSFSAGGLGGYTF
TRBJ1-6 | NA | TRBV10-3 | few | TGTGCCATCAGTGAGTCAGGCGGAATGGGTTCACCCCTCCACTTT | CAISESGGMGSPLHF
TRBJ1-1 | NA | TRBV6-5 | NA | TGTGCCAGCATGAAAGTCGGGGAAGCTTTCTTT | CASMKVGEAFF
TRBJ2-4 | NA | TRBV12-3/TRBV12-4 | many | TGTGCCAGCAGTTTAAGAGCCAAAAACATTCAGTACTTC | CASSLRAKNIQYF
TRBJ2-7 | NA | TRBV4-3 | NA | TGCGCCAGCAGCCGAGCGGTTTCCTACGAGCAGTACTTC | CASSRAVSYEQYF
TRBJ1-2 | NA | TRBV4-2 | NA | TGTGCCAGCAGCCAAGATCGTAGTTTGGACGGCTACTATGGCTACACCTTC | CASSQDRSLDGYYGYTF
TRBJ2-7 | TRBD1 | TRBV5-5 | many | TGTGCCAGCAGCCTGGGGACAGGGTCGTTCTACGAGCAGTACTTC | CASSLGTGSFYEQYF
TRBJ1-1 | NA | TRBV7-2 | NA | TGTGCCAGCAGCTTACAGGCCCAGGGAAACACTGAAGCTTTCTTT | CASSLQAQGNTEAFF
TRBJ1-1 | NA | TRBV10-3 | NA | TGTGCCATCAGTGAGACACTCAACACTGAAGCTTTCTTT | CAISETLNTEAFF
TRBJ2-7 | NA | TRBV4-3 | NA | TGCGCCAGCAGCCAAGAGTCAGCCTCCTACGAGCAGTACTTC | CASSQESASYEQYF
TRBJ1-1 | NA | TRBV18 | NA | TGTGCCAGCTCACCACAGCAGGGAGACACTGAAGCTTTCTTT | CASSPQQGDTEAFF
TRBJ2-3 | TRBD2 | TRBV4-3 | few | TGCGCCAGCAGCCAAGACGCGAGCGGGAACCCAGATACGCAGTATTTT | CASSQDASGNPDTQYF
TRBJ1-5 | TRBD1 | TRBV5-1 | many | TGCGCCAGCAGCCCGTCTGGACAGGGTTGGCAGCCCCAGCATTTT | CASSPSGQGWQPQHF
TRBJ2-1 | TRBD2 | TRBV7-9 | few | TGTGCCAGCAGCCGACGGGAGGGCTCCTACAATGAGCAGTTCTTC | CASSRREGSYNEQFF
TRBJ2-2 | NA | TRBV6-1 | NA | TGTGCCAGCCAAGTTTCTAGGGGAAACACCGGGGAGCTGTTTTTT | CASQVSRGNTGELFF
TRBJ2-1 | TRBD2 | TRBV10-3 | NA | TGTGCCATCAGTGAGTCGACTAGCTGGAATGAGCAGTTCTTC | CAISESTSWNEQFF
TRBJ2-1 | NA | TRBV20-1 | few | TGCAGTGCTAGAGCGGCTAGCTCCGGTGAGCAGTTCTTC | CSARAASSGEQFF
TRBJ2-3 | TRBD1 | TRBV2 | few | TGTGCCAGCAGCTATTCCACAGGGGGTGGTCCAGATACGCAGTATTTT | CASSYSTGGGPDTQYF
TRBJ2-1 | TRBD1 | TRBV27 | NA | TGTGCCAGCAGTCCCGGGACAGGGTACTCCTACAATGAGCAGTTCTTC | CASSPGTGYSYNEQFF
TRBJ1-1 | NA | TRBV27 | once | TGTGCCAGCAGCCTCGGACAGCTATACACTGAAGCTTTCTTT | CASSLGQLYTEAFF
TRBJ2-1 | NA | TRBV7-2 | NA | TGTGCCAGCAGCTTAGAGTCTTACAGAGCCTACAATGAGCAGTTCTTC | CASSLESYRAYNEQFF
TRBJ1-2 | NA | TRBV11-2 | NA | TGTGCCAGCAGCTTAGGCGGACAAGTTTATGGCTACACCTTC | CASSLGGQVYGYTF
TRBJ2-1 | TRBD2 | TRBV29-1 | many | TGCAGCGTTGCGACTAGCGGGATCGGGAATGAGCAGTTCTTC | CSVATSGIGNEQFF
TRBJ2-1 | NA | TRBV5-1 | NA | TGCGCCAGCAGCCGGGGAGGGGGCGGGTACAATGAGCAGTTCTTC | CASSRGGGGYNEQFF
TRBJ2-3 | NA | TRBV24-1 | NA | TGTGCCACCAGTGTCTCTGGGGTGGGAGATACGCAGTATTTT | CATSVSGVGDTQYF
TRBJ2-7 | TRBD2 | TRBV6-1 | few | TGTGCCAGCAGGGCGGGAGGGGTATACGAGCAGTACTTC | CASRAGGVYEQYF
TRBJ2-3 | NA | TRBV4-3 | few | TGCGCCAGCAGCCAAGATGTTGGGACGGATACGCAGTATTTT | CASSQDVGTDTQYF
TRBJ2-2 | NA | TRBV5-6 | once | TGTGCCAGCAGCCTCGGGGTCCTAGTGGACACCGGGGAGCTGTTTTTT | CASSLGVLVDTGELFF
TRBJ2-1 | TRBD2 | TRBV7-7 | few | TGTGCCAGCAGCCATGAGTACGGGACTAGCGTCTACAATGAGCAGTTCTTC | CASSHEYGTSVYNEQFF
TRBJ1-1 | NA | TRBV9 | few | TGTGCCAGCAGTCAAGACCCAGGAGCGAACACTGAAGCTTTCTTT | CASSQDPGANTEAFF
TRBJ2-2 | NA | TRBV24-1 | NA | TGTGCCACCAGTGATGCGGACGGCGCGAACACCGGGGAGCTGTTTTTT | CATSDADGANTGELFF
TRBJ2-2 | NA | TRBV6-2/TRBV6-3 | NA | TGTGCCAGCAGTTACTCGTATCCTAACACCGGGGAGCTGTTTTTT | CASSYSYPNTGELFF
TRBJ2-7 | TRBD2 | TRBV7-2 | few | TGTGCCAGCAGCGCCCTAGCGGAAACCCCCTACGAGCAGTACTTC | CASSALAETPYEQYF
TRBJ2-7 | NA | TRBV12-3/TRBV12-4 | many | TGTGCCAGCAGTTTAGCGCAAGTCTCCTACGAGCAGTACTTC | CASSLAQVSYEQYF
TRBJ1-1 | TRBD1 | TRBV12-3/TRBV12-4 | few | TGTGCCGGAGGGGGACAGGGGGAAACTGAAGCTTTCTTT | CAGGGQGETEAFF
TRBJ2-5 | NA | TRBV5-1 | NA | TGCGCCAGCAGCTTGTCGGGGGGCGCGGAGACCCAGTACTTC | CASSLSGGAETQYF
TRBJ2-7 | TRBD2 | TRBV18 | NA | TGTGCCAGCACGCTCGGGACTAGCTCCTCGAGCTCCTACGAGCAGTACTTC | CASTLGTSSSSSYEQYF
TRBJ2-3 | NA | TRBV11-2 | NA | TGTGCCAGCAGCTTAGCATTCCGCACAGATACGCAGTATTTT | CASSLAFRTDTQYF
TRBJ1-1 | NA | TRBV5-1 | NA | TGCGCCAGCAGCTTGGACGATATCGTGAACACTGAAGCTTTCTTT | CASSLDDIVNTEAFF
TRBJ2-1 | TRBD2 | TRBV6-5 | NA | TGTGCCAGCAGTTCTATAGCGGGACAAGGACGCAATGAGCAGTTCTTC | CASSSIAGQGRNEQFF
TRBJ2-5 | TRBD2 | TRBV15 | many | TGTGCCACCAGCAGAGATCCCATTAGCGGGAGGCAAGAGACCCAGTACTTC | CATSRDPISGRQETQYF